One sample yielded the 3 T cell receptor beta chains listed below, sequenced in a study of blood T cell repertoires in COVID-19. Produced via immunoSEQ multiplex PCR; TCRdb's table is partial and in-frame only. In the table there are around 250,000 clones, roughly 81% of which are singletons. The sample was PBMCs or T cells enriched from blood (not recorded which). Receptors originate from a woman aged 50 to 65 who had been exposed to COVID-19.

This chain connects TRBV10-3 to TRBJ1-1; D unresolved. Trimming cost V 3 bases and J 3 bases, with 5 bases left between them. Looked up from germline, CDR1 is ENHRY and CDR2 is SYGVKD. The CDR3 is 12 residues long. CDR3 DNA: TGTGCCATCAGTGATTCGGACACTGAAGCTTTCTTT. Its translation is CAISDSDTEAFF.

Here the CDR3 DNA reads TGTGCCAGCAGTTTATCAGGTTTTGGGAACACCATATATTTT. Translation gives CASSLSGFGNTIYF. The chain uses TRBV28 and TRBJ1-3; no clear D gene. Trimming removed 1 base from V and 7 bases from J, with 11 bases in between. The CDR3 length is 14 residues. Looked up from germline, CDR1 is MDHEN and CDR2 is SYDVKM.

The chain recombines TRBV9 with TRBJ2-2, with 8 positions matching TRBD2. After removal of 0 bases from V and 7 bases from J, the junction contained 5 bases not matched to a gene. The CDR3 consists of 15 residues. CDR1 is SGDLS and CDR2 is YYNGEE in the germline V gene. The CDR3: CASSVAGGTFGELFF. The CDR3 DNA is TGTGCCAGCAGCGTAGCGGGGGGGACGTTCGGGGAGCTGTTTTTT.